This TCR beta chain was documented in a study of blood T cells in healthy people across ages. This clonotype was picked up a small number of times. A second PCR of 7 to 11 cycles used a sample-barcoded 5' primer and a J-beta primer mix. TCRdb analysed the 5' RACE reads with MiXCR anew, one entry per CDR3 protein. This table has around 800,000 distinct CDR3 sequences, 40% to 65% appearing once. With 5 bases removed from V and 8 bases from J, the gap between germline ends came to 15 bases. This CDR3 is 13 amino acids long. The germline V gene has CDR1 DFQATT and CDR2 SNEGSKA (reference sequence). The source of this sequence is a man older than 75 in good health. This chain uses TRBV20-1 with TRBJ1-4; D uncertain. Sample: blood. The CDR3 loop reads CSAHTPNNEKLFF. The DNA for the CDR3 is TGCAGTGCTCATACCCCAAATAACGAAAAACTGTTTTTT.